This TCR beta chain was obtained from a study of blood T cell repertoires in COVID-19. Study-wide context: Researchers got acute and convalescent COVID-19 samples from the United States, Italy and Spain. Sample material is recorded as cDNA or gDNA derived from T cells, B-cell-depleted T cells, or PBMCs.

As originally analysed: Cell counts per sample came from amplifying reference gene primers. The data were produced by immunoSEQ multiplex PCR, yet TCRdb's version contains in-frame clones alone and is incomplete. V and J calls and clone size come straight from that table; D and trimming were deduced from the DNA. The sample includes under 200,000 clones, about 88% of them seen just once. CDR1 KGHSH and CDR2 LQKENI come from the germline V gene. The V segment lost 5 bases and the J segment 8 bases; nucleotides outside the gene matches: 7. This CDR3 region has 13 residues. This clone appeared a single time.

The genes are TRBV18 and TRBJ1-2, with 8 bases fitting TRBD1. The sequenced sample consisted of peripheral blood. The TCR sequence derives from a woman aged 80 or older with acute or convalescent COVID-19. In nucleotides, the CDR3 is TGTGCCAGCTCATCGACAGGGGACGGCGGCTACACCTTC. Residues: CASSSTGDGGYTF.